This entry features one T cell receptor beta chain sequence. What it binds is unknown. The record originates from a study of blood T cells in healthy people across ages. It was with a sample-barcoded 5' primer and a J-beta primer mix that a second PCR of roughly 7 to 12 cycles was run. A single record per CDR3 protein comes from TCRdb applying MiXCR to the 5' RACE reads. In the table there are some 710,000 distinct CDR3 sequences, more than 35% of which are singletons. Findings and limits, study-wide: Naive T cell percentage by flow cytometry tracked strongly with beta diversity. Versus aged donors, long-lived donors had higher diversity and more naive CD4+ cells.

The CDR3 covers 15 residues. V was trimmed by 7 bases and J by 3 bases, leaving 17 bases between them. This receptor was obtained from a man aged 80 or over in good health. The specimen was blood. V usage is TRBV12-3 or TRBV12-4 and J usage is TRBJ2-3, with D perhaps TRBD2 (5 bases). In nucleotides, the CDR3 is TGTGCCAGCACTCCCTCCGGGATACTAACAGATACGCAGTATTTT. Translated, it gives CASTPSGILTDTQYF.